What follows are 22 T cell receptor beta chains derived from one specimen sequenced in a study of spatial heterogeneity in lung cancer. Specified time point: sample taken at primary tumor resection. TCRdb independently ran MiXCR on the 5' RACE reads; one entry per CDR3 protein. The sample comprises 20,000 or so distinct CDR3 sequences, 3% to 3.5% of which are singletons, and 29% rests with the top ten. The sequences come from PBMCs, collected at surgery. The source is a female donor with early-stage non-small cell lung cancer.

In this sample, this clonotype turned up many times. The V gene is TRBV7-2, the J gene TRBJ2-3; 7 positions agree with TRBD1. Looked up from germline, CDR1 is SGHTA and CDR2 is FQGNSA. The CDR3 has 15 amino acids. V was clipped by 4 bases and J by 3 bases; unmatched bases: 7. In nucleotides, the CDR3 is TGTGCCAGCAGCTCAGGGGGAGAGGTGACAGATACGCAGTATTTT. Protein product: CASSSGGEVTDTQYF. Filled out from reference TRBV7-2 and TRBJ2-3, the complete variable domain reads GAGVSQSPSNKVTEKGKDVELRCDPISGHTALYWYRQSLGQGLEFLIYFQGNSAPDKSGLPSDRFSAERTGGSVSTLTIQRTQQEDSAVYLCASSSGGEVTDTQYFGPGTRLTVL.

The table lists this clonotype with many counts. The chain carries TRBV7-3 and TRBJ2-3, with D perhaps assigned TRBD1 or TRBD2 (6 bases each). Trimming cost V 7 bases and J 1 base, with 12 bases left between them. The CDR3 consists of 14 residues. The germline gives CDR1 SGHTA, CDR2 FQGTGA. The CDR3 sequence is CASNLGGRTDTQYF. CDR3 DNA: TGTGCCAGCAACTTGGGGGGCCGCACAGATACGCAGTATTTT.

This clonotype was observed many times. V gene TRBV11-2 combines with J gene TRBJ2-3; a weak D match, TRBD2 (7 bases). The CDR3 loop spans 15 amino acids. The V gene's germline CDR1 is SGHAT and CDR2 FQNNGV. Trimming stripped 5 bases from V and 3 bases from J, with 15 bases between. CDR3 sequence reads: CASSLAGARTDTQYF. Written as DNA, the CDR3 is TGTGCCAGCAGCCTGGCGGGGGCGCGGACAGATACGCAGTATTTT.

This clonotype was observed at least ten times. The chain has TRBV27 and TRBJ2-3; D is possibly TRBD2 (6 bases). The CDR3 sequence is 16 residues long. Germline loops: CDR1 MNHEY, CDR2 SMNVEV (reference sequence). With 6 bases removed from V and 0 bases from J, the gap between germline ends came to 16 bases. CDR3 sequence (DNA): TGTGCCAGCAGGTCCGGGGTCGGGGGTAGCACAGATACGCAGTATTTT. It is translated as CASRSGVGGSTDTQYF.

This clonotype was picked up a small number of times. V and J are TRBV9 and TRBJ2-7, with TRBD1 matching over 9 bases. From germline, CDR1 is SGDLS and CDR2 YYNGEE. The CDR3 covers 14 residues. V shed 3 bases and J 3 bases; nucleotides not matched to a gene: 4. Written as DNA, the CDR3 is TGTGCCAGCAGCGCTGGGACAGGGAACTACGAGCAGTACTTC. Translating gives CASSAGTGNYEQYF.

This clonotype has at least ten counts. V is TRBV6-6 and J is TRBJ2-2; the match to TRBD2 covers 8 bases. Germline V gives CDR1 MNHNY, CDR2 SVGAGI (reference sequence). The CDR3 has 18 residues. V gave up 0 bases and J gave up 3 bases; unmatched junction bases: 9. CDR3 loop: CASSYSTTGTSYTGELFF. The DNA of the CDR3 is TGTGCCAGCAGTTACTCGACCACCGGGACTAGTTACACCGGGGAGCTGTTTTTT.

This clonotype came up many times. The chain recombines TRBV7-9 with TRBJ2-3, with TRBD2 matching 12 bases. Trimming took 5 bases from V and 5 from J; bases not matched to a gene: 5. The germline V gene encodes CDR1 SEHNR and CDR2 FQNEAQ (reference sequence). CDR3 size: 15 residues. The CDR3, as DNA: TGTGCCAGCAGCCGACTAGCGGGAGAGAGAGATACGCAGTATTTT. Protein product: CASSRLAGERDTQYF.

By share, this clonotype ranks as medium-sized (0.01 to 0.1%). V gene TRBV3-1 combines with J gene TRBJ2-3; no firm D call. V lost 4 bases, J lost 2 bases, and 4 bases lay in between. Germline V gene data show CDR1 as LGHDT and CDR2 as YNNKEL (reference sequence). The CDR3 is made up of 12 amino acids. CDR3 nucleotide sequence: TGTGCCAGCAGCCTCCTCACAGATACGCAGTATTTT. As protein: CASSLLTDTQYF.

In this sample, this clonotype turned up many times. The rearrangement links TRBV2 to TRBJ2-3; 8 bases are shared with TRBD2. CDR3 length: 15 amino acids. Germline lookup yields CDR1 SNHLY and CDR2 FYNNEI. V dropped 6 bases and J dropped 2; count of bases not matched to a gene: 7. In nucleotides, the CDR3 is TGTGCCAGCAGGGAGACTAGCGTTTACACAGATACGCAGTATTTT. Protein sequence: CASRETSVYTDTQYF. Based on the CDR3 plus reference TRBV2 and TRBJ2-3, the full variable domain is EPEVTQTPSHQVTQMGQEVILRCVPISNHLYFYWYRQILGQKVEFLVSFYNNEISEKSEIFDDQFSVERPDGSNFTLKIRSTKLEDSAMYFCASRETSVYTDTQYFGPGTRLTVL.

This clonotype was recorded at least ten times. The rearrangement links TRBV2 to TRBJ1-1; D is possibly TRBD1 (6 bases). The germline V and J ends were trimmed by 6 bases and 9 bases, with 17 bases remaining between them. This CDR3 contains 13 residues. Germline CDR1 and CDR2: SNHLY and FYNNEI. The CDR3 region is CASRGQRGVKAFF. For the CDR3, the DNA is TGTGCCAGCAGGGGACAAAGGGGAGTCAAAGCTTTCTTT.

In its sample, this clonotype was seen many times. The J gene is TRBJ2-7, the V gene TRBV27; TRBD2 matches at 7 bases. Germline CDR1 is MNHEY and CDR2 is SMNVEV (reference sequence). CDR3 size: 15 residues. The J segment lost 3 bases and the V segment lost 3 bases, leaving 8 bases of the junction unmatched. CDR3 sequence (DNA): TGTGCCAGCAGTTTCGGTACGGGAGGTATCTACGAGCAGTACTTC. It translates to CASSFGTGGIYEQYF.

This clonotype was picked up many times. This chain connects TRBV29-1 to TRBJ2-1; 7 bases are a match to TRBD2. This CDR3 is built from 14 residues. The trim removed 2 bases at V and 4 bases at J, leaving 5 bases unmatched. Germline CDR1 is SQVTM and CDR2 is ANQGSEA. CDR3 in amino acids: CSVEKPSGYNEQFF. The CDR3 nucleotides are TGCAGCGTTGAAAAACCTAGCGGATACAATGAGCAGTTCTTC.

This clonotype was picked up many times. The chain carries TRBV5-1 and TRBJ2-3; 13 bases line up with TRBD2. V shed 4 bases and J 3 bases; nucleotides not matched to a gene: 8. The CDR3 contains 17 residues. CDR1 is SGHRS, CDR2 YFSETQ, per germline. CDR3 sequence (DNA): TGCGCCAGCAGCGCGACCGGGACTAGCGGGATAACAGATACGCAGTATTTT. Its protein is CASSATGTSGITDTQYF.

In this sample, this clonotype turned up many times. The chain recombines TRBV10-3 with TRBJ2-2; D gene ambiguous. Germline V CDR1 and CDR2: ENHRY, SYGVKD. Trimming cost V 8 bases and J 4 bases, with 5 bases left between them. The CDR3 loop spans 11 amino acids. The CDR3 DNA sequence: TGTGCCATCGGGCGCACCGGGGAGCTGTTTTTT. It translates to CAIGRTGELFF.

This clonotype has more than one count but fewer than ten. This sequence joins TRBV2 and TRBJ2-1; 8 bases line up with TRBD2. The CDR3 sequence is 15 residues long. The J segment lost 1 base and the V segment lost 8 bases, leaving 7 bases of the junction unmatched. Germline loops: CDR1 SNHLY, CDR2 FYNNEI. The CDR3, as DNA: TGTGCCAGCCTAGAGCGGGAGCGATCCTACAATGAGCAGTTCTTC. Encoded protein: CASLERERSYNEQFF.

This clonotype was observed at least ten times. This chain joins TRBV20-1 and TRBJ2-3; no firm D call. The CDR3 has 14 amino acids. The germline gives CDR1 DFQATT, CDR2 SNEGSKA (reference sequence). The ends were cut back, 0 bases at V and 0 bases at J, with 7 bases in the middle. The CDR3 protein is CSAREARSTDTQYF. CDR3 in DNA: TGCAGTGCTAGAGAAGCGCGGAGCACAGATACGCAGTATTTT.

The table lists this clonotype with many counts. The V call is TRBV7-9, the J call TRBJ2-6; D is ambiguous. The germline V gene encodes CDR1 SEHNR and CDR2 FQNEAQ (reference sequence). This CDR3 is built from 17 residues. Trimming took 5 bases from V and 4 from J, leaving 18 bases between them. As DNA, the CDR3 is TGTGCCAGCAGCCAAAACCCCGGAAGTGGGGGGGCCAACGTCCTGACTTTC. This translates into CASSQNPGSGGANVLTF.

The table lists this clonotype with a few counts. J is TRBJ2-1 and V is TRBV25-1; the D is unclear. Germline values: CDR1 MGHDK, CDR2 SYGVNS. Trimming removed 6 bases at V and 2 bases at J, with 20 bases between. This CDR3 comprises 17 residues. The CDR3 is CASSDYRGPNAYNEQFF. The CDR3 bases are TGTGCCAGCAGCGATTATAGAGGACCGAACGCCTACAATGAGCAGTTCTTC.

This clonotype was seen many times. The chain joins TRBV24-1 to TRBJ2-1; D is perhaps TRBD1 (5 bases). Germline CDR1 and CDR2: KGHDR and SFDVKD. This CDR3 has 13 residues. The V and J ends lost 6 bases and 6 bases respectively, with 11 bases between them. The CDR3 bases are TGTGCCACCAGTACCGACAGAGGCAATGAGCAGTTCTTC. Translating gives CATSTDRGNEQFF.

This clonotype was recorded many times. The V and J genes are TRBV7-9 and TRBJ2-5; possible D gene TRBD1, 5 bases. The CDR3 extends over 13 amino acids. Germline CDR1 reads SEHNR; CDR2 reads FQNEAQ (reference sequence). Trimming shortened V by 3 bases and J by 1 base, and 6 bases separated the two germline ends. CDR3 nucleotide sequence: TGTGCCAGCAGCTTCAGGGCCCAAGAGACCCAGTACTTC. Residues: CASSFRAQETQYF. Variable domain in full (rest from reference TRBV7-9 and TRBJ2-5): DTGVSQNPRHKITKRGQNVTFRCDPISEHNRLYWYRQTLGQGPEFLTYFQNEAQLEKSRLLSDRFSAERPKGSFSTLEIQRTEQGDSAMYLCASSFRAQETQYFGPGTRLLVL.

This clonotype came up many times. This chain uses TRBV7-8 with TRBJ1-1, with D possibly matching TRBD1 (6 bases). V was clipped by 1 base and J by 4 bases, with 10 bases between them. CDR1 is SGHVS, CDR2 FQNEAQ, per germline. The CDR3 contains 14 residues. The CDR3, as DNA: TGTGCCAGCAGCTTAGGAGCAGGGGCCACTGAAGCTTTCTTT. Translation: CASSLGAGATEAFF.

This clonotype was seen ten or more times. This sequence joins TRBV29-1 and TRBJ1-2, with 7 bases aligning to TRBD1. The CDR3 sequence is 19 residues long. Germline V lookup: CDR1 SQVTM, CDR2 ANQGSEA. Unmatched junction bases numbered 20, after V lost 4 bases and J lost 0 bases. The CDR3 here is CSVVGTPGQTWGTNYGYTF. The CDR3, as DNA: TGCAGCGTTGTGGGAACCCCGGGACAGACCTGGGGGACTAACTATGGCTACACCTTC.